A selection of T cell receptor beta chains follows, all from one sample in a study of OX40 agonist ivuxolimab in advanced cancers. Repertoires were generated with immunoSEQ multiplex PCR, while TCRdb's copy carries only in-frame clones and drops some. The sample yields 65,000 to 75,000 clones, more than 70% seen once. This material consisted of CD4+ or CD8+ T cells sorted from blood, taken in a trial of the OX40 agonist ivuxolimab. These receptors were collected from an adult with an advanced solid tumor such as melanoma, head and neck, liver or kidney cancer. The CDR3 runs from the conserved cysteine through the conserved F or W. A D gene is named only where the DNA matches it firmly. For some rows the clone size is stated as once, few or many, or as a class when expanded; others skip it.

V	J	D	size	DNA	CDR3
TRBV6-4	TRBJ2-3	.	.	TGTGCCAGCAGTGAAAGTCCCACAGATACGCAGTATTTT	CASSESPTDTQYF
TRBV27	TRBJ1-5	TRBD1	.	TGTGCCAGCGCAAATCCGGGACAGGGGAATCAGCCCCAGCATTTT	CASANPGQGNQPQHF
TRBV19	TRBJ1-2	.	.	.	CASSSGQGASHGYTF
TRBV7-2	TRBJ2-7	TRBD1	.	TGTGCCAGCAGCTTAGGACAGGGGTCCTCCTACGAGCAGTACTTC	CASSLGQGSSYEQYF
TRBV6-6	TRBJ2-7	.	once	TGTGCCAGCAGTTACTGGGGAAAGGTCGAGCAGTACTTC	CASSYWGKVEQYF
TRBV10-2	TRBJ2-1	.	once	TGCGCCAGCAGAACCCAGCGGAGCTACAATGAGCAGTTCTTC	CASRTQRSYNEQFF
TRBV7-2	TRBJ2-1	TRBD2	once	TGTGCCAGCAGCAGAAGCGGGAGATTTAACAATGAGCAGTTCTTC	CASSRSGRFNNEQFF
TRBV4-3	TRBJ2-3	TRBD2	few	TGCGCCAGCAGCCAAGGCCCCCCGACTAGCGGGAGGGTGGATACGCAGTATTTT	CASSQGPPTSGRVDTQYF
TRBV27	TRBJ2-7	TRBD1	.	TGTGCCAGCAGTTTAGGGACAGGGAATCCCAGGACCTACGAGCAGTACTTC	CASSLGTGNPRTYEQYF
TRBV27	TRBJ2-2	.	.	TGTGCCAGCAGTCCGCTAGCTACCGGGGAGCTGTTTTTT	CASSPLATGELFF
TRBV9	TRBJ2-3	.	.	TGTGCCAGCAGCGTAGGGAGTCTGACCACAGATACGCAGTATTTT	CASSVGSLTTDTQYF
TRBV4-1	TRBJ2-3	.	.	TGCGCCAGCAGCCTCCGAGGGGCAGATACGCAGTATTTT	CASSLRGADTQYF
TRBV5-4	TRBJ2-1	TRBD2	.	TGTGCCAGCAGCACTCCTACGGGAGGGCCCAATGAGCAGTTCTTC	CASSTPTGGPNEQFF
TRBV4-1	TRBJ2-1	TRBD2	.	TGCGCCAGCAGCCAAGTAGGGGGAAGATGGCGGGAGGCAACCTTGAAGCAGTTCTTC	CASSQVGGRWREATLKQFF
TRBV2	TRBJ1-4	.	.	TGTGCCAGCAGTCCGTCGGATCTCCCCAATGAAAAACTGTTTTTT	CASSPSDLPNEKLFF
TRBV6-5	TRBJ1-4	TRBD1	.	TGTGCCAGCAGTTACTCGCAAAGACAGGGAAGTGAAAAACTGTTTTTT	CASSYSQRQGSEKLFF